A single sample is the source of the 6 T cell receptor beta chains below, sequenced in a study of naive and memory T cell subsets. Two oligonucleotides, mixed equimolar, formed the beta constant-region primer covering TRBC1 and TRBC2. The ligated cDNA underwent four PCR rounds using SP2 and nested alpha and beta constant-region primers. TCRdb itself ran the UMI-ligation and nested PCR reads through MiXCR, one entry per CDR3 protein. The table lists 150,000 or so distinct CDR3 sequences, about 20% of them singletons, with 0.085% to 0.11% in the top ten. Notes on the study in general: Especially in CD8 cells, naive repertoires contained a few larger clonotypes, possibly CD45RA-re-expressing memory cells.

These receptors' targets are unknown. The sequenced sample was naive CD4+ T cells from blood. The origin of the receptors is a human donor in good health.

This clonotype came up many times. This chain connects TRBV29-1 to TRBJ2-2; D is unclear. Between the trimmed V and J ends, which lost 0 bases and 7 bases, there was a span of 6 bases. Germline loops: CDR1 SQVTM, CDR2 ANQGSEA. The CDR3 is 12 residues long. The CDR3 reads CSVEDGGGELFF. The CDR3 bases are TGCAGCGTTGAAGATGGCGGCGGGGAGCTGTTTTTT.

The table lists this clonotype with a few counts. The V and J genes are TRBV5-1 and TRBJ2-6; no clear D gene. Trimming left V 0 bases short and J 0 bases short, with 10 bases between. Germline loops: CDR1 SGHRS, CDR2 YFSETQ. This CDR3 is built from 17 residues. The CDR3 DNA reads as TGCGCCAGCAGCTTGGAGTCAGTTCACTCTGGGGCCAACGTCCTGACTTTC. Translated: CASSLESVHSGANVLTF.

The rearrangement links TRBV20-1 to TRBJ2-1, with D possibly matching TRBD1 (6 bases). Between the trimmed V and J ends, which lost 5 bases and 0 bases, there was a span of 11 bases. The CDR3 sequence is 14 residues long. Germline V gene sequence: CDR1 DFQATT, CDR2 SNEGSKA (reference sequence). CDR3 DNA sequence: TGCAGTGCTGGGGACATGAGCTCCTACAATGAGCAGTTCTTC. Translation: CSAGDMSSYNEQFF.

There are a few counts of this clonotype. This rearrangement joins TRBV15 to TRBJ2-7; D is ambiguous. CDR1 LNHNV and CDR2 YYDKDF come from the germline V gene (reference sequence). This CDR3 has 15 residues. Trimming removed 1 base at V and 12 bases at J, with 22 bases between. The DNA for the CDR3 is TGTGCCACCAGCAGAGCATCCACCGGACGGCCGGTCCTGTACTTC. It specifies CATSRASTGRPVLYF.

The rearrangement joins TRBV28 to TRBJ1-3; D gene uncertain. Deletions cut 2 bases from V and 1 base from J, with 12 bases between. The CDR3 length is 16 residues. CDR1 and CDR2 from the germline V gene are MDHEN and SYDVKM. The DNA of the CDR3 is TGTGCCAGCAGTTTACCGGGGTCCAGGTCTGGAAACACCATATATTTT. Translated: CASSLPGSRSGNTIYF.

This clonotype showed up many times. The V gene is TRBV12-3 or TRBV12-4, the J gene TRBJ2-1; 7 positions agree with TRBD1. The junction had 10 bases not matched to a gene; V was cut back by 6 bases and J by 8 bases. The CDR3 covers 14 residues. The CDR3 region has the DNA TGTGCCAGCAGACCGGGCCACAGGGGTGATGAGCAGTTCTTC. Translated, it gives CASRPGHRGDEQFF.